The clone carrying this T cell receptor beta chain was seen a few times. No antigen is known for it. Germline CDR1 is DFQATT and CDR2 is SNEGSKA (reference sequence). The CDR3 length is 14 residues. V was trimmed by 6 bases and J by 2 bases, leaving 17 bases between them. For TCR, cDNA came from 5'RACE template switching, which added a universal primer site and UMIs. TCRdb used MiXCR to reprocess the 5' RACE reads, holding one entry per CDR3 protein. The sample carries 450,000 to 600,000 distinct CDR3 sequences, roughly 13% recorded once. These data are taken from a study of T cells after yellow fever vaccination. Study overall: Fractions with few cells were prepared using SMART-Seq v4 Ultra Low Input.

Overall study findings and caveats: Abundant clonotypes from the bulk population could contaminate FACS-sorted repertoires.

The genes are TRBV20-1 and TRBJ2-7; D perhaps matches TRBD1 (7 bases). This TCR came from a man younger than 45 who received the YFV17D yellow fever vaccine. Here the sequenced sample was PBMCs, taken on the day of the yellow fever booster vaccination. This CDR3 reads CSAAQGGVTYEQYF. In DNA form, the CDR3 reads TGCAGTGCAGCCCAGGGGGGAGTCACCTACGAGCAGTACTTC.